This T cell receptor beta chain originates from a study of T cell responses to AZD1222 COVID-19 vaccine. Study-wide results and caveats: Seropositive AZD1222 recipients at baseline numbered only six or seven. There were mostly white British donors and more females than males, and clonal diversity was possibly underestimated.

Turning to this clone: Its specificity is not known.

Sequenced by immunoSEQ multiplex PCR; TCRdb stores in-frame clones only, minus some. The sample has 94,000 or so clones; roughly 90% are singletons. This CDR3 region has 14 residues. CDR1 is MNHEY, CDR2 SVGAGI, per germline. Trimming shortened V by 7 bases and J by 2 bases, and 13 bases separated the two germline ends. The chain combines TRBV6-5 with TRBJ2-3; D is unresolved. This receptor was obtained from an adult in good health. The sample in question was peripheral blood, obtained on day 0 of AZD1222 vaccination. CDR3 coding DNA: TGTGCCAGCACGCTGGGCTCAGCCACAGATACGCAGTATTTT. Amino acids: CASTLGSATDTQYF.